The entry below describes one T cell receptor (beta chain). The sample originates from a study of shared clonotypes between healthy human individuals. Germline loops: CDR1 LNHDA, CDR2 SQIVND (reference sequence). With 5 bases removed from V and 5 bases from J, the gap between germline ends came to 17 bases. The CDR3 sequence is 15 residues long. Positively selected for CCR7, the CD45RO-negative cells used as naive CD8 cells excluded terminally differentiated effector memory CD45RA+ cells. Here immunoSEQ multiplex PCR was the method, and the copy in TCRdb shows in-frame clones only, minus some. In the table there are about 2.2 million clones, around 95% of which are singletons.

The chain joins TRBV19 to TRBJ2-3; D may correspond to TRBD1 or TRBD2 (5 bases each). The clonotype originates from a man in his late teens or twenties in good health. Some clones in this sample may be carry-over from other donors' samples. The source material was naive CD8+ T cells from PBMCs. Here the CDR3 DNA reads TGTGCCAGTAGTGACGGGACCGCACATGGAGATACGCAGTATTTT. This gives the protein CASSDGTAHGDTQYF.